This record covers a single TCR beta chain. The sample is drawn from a study of blood T cell repertoires in COVID-19. Study as a whole: COVID-19 samples, acute and convalescent, were from the United States, Italy and Spain. T cells, B-cell-depleted T cells, or PBMCs provided the cDNA or gDNA that served as material.

Original analysis: Nucleated cell counts were estimated from reference gene primer amplification. Generated by immunoSEQ multiplex PCR, the TCRdb table keeps only in-frame clones and is missing some. Clone size and V and J calls were adopted from that table, with D and trimming inferred from the DNA. The sample records 25,000 to 30,000 clones, around 88% being singletons. The germline V gene has CDR1 SGHDN and CDR2 FVKESK. V lost 0 bases to trimming and J lost 9 bases, with 9 bases between them. The CDR3 extends over 13 amino acids. The V call is TRBV14, the J call TRBJ1-5, with D hard to call. This TCR came from a human donor in a cohort sampled during active COVID-19. Sequencing input: peripheral blood. Here the CDR3 reads CASSQDDGLPQHF. The CDR3 nucleotides read TGTGCCAGCAGCCAAGATGACGGACTGCCCCAGCATTTT. The entire variable domain, with the rest obtained from reference TRBV14 and TRBJ1-5, is as follows: EAGVTQFPSHSVIEKGQTVTLRCDPISGHDNLYWYRRVMGKEIKFLLHFVKESKQDESGMPNNRFLAERTGGTYSTLKVQPAELEDSGVYFCASSQDDGLPQHFGDGTRLSIL.